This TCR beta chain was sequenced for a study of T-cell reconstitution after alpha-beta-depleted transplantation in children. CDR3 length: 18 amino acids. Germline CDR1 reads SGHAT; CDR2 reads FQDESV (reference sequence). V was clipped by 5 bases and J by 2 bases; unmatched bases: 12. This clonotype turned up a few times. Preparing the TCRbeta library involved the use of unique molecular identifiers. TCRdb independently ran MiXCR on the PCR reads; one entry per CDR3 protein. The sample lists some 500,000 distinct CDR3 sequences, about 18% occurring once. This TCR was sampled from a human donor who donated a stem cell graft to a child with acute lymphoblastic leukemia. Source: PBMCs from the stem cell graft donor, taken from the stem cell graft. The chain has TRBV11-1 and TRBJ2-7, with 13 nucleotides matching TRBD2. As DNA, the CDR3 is TGTGCCAGCAGCGCGGGACTAGCGGGACCCTATGGGGCCTACGAGCAGTACTTC. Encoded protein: CASSAGLAGPYGAYEQYF.